This T cell receptor beta chain stems from a study of OX40 agonist ivuxolimab in advanced cancers. The wider study: The eligibility criteria allowed prior anti-PD-1, anti-PD-L1 or anti-CTLA-4 therapy, and about 40% had some. Study-wide results and caveats: The average count of expanded clones was higher among CD8+ T cells than among CD4+. CD4+ and CD8+ T cells in blood underwent clonal expansion by week 6 at 0.1 to 3.0 mg/kg.

On this clone: The antigen is not known.

Assay: immunoSEQ multiplex PCR; the TCRdb copy retains only in-frame clones and omits some. The table includes approximately 87,000 clones, about 90% detected once. CDR1 SGHTA and CDR2 FQGTGA come from the germline V gene. CDR3 length equals 17 residues. V lost 3 bases and J lost 1; bases outside the gene matches: 5. This chain connects TRBV7-3 to TRBJ2-2; TRBD1 matches at 10 bases. This receptor was identified in an adult with an advanced solid tumor such as melanoma, head and neck, liver or kidney cancer. The sample here was CD4+ or CD8+ T cells sorted from blood, taken in a trial of the OX40 agonist ivuxolimab. This CDR3 reads CASSLTGGAENTGELFF. The CDR3 DNA follows: TGTGCCAGCAGCTTGACAGGGGGCGCAGAGAACACCGGGGAGCTGTTTTTT. The variable domain in full, completed from reference TRBV7-3 and TRBJ2-2, reads GAGVSQTPSNKVTEKGKYVELRCDPISGHTALYWYRQSLGQGPEFLIYFQGTGAADDSGLPNDRFFAVRPEGSVSTLKIQRTERGDSAVYLCASSLTGGAENTGELFFGEGSRLTVL.